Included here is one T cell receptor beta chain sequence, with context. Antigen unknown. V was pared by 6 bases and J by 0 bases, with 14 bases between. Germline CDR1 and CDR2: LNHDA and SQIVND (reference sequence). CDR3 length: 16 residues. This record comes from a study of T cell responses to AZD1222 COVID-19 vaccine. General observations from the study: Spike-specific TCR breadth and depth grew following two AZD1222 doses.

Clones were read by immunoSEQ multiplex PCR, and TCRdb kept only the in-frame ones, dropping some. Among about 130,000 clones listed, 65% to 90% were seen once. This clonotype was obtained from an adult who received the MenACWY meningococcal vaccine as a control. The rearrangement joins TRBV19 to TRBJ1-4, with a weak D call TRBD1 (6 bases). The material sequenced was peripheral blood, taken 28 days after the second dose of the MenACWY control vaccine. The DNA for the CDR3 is TGTGCCAGTAGCCTAGGGGGAGGGGCAACTAATGAAAAACTGTTTTTT. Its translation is CASSLGGGATNEKLFF.